The present T cell receptor (beta chain) was sequenced within a study of identical twins. Trimming took 7 bases from V and 4 from J, leaving 14 bases between them. In germline, CDR1 is SGHKS, CDR2 YYEKEE (reference sequence). The CDR3 has 13 amino acids. Each CDR3 protein is one row after TCRdb ran MiXCR on the 5' RACE reads. The sample holds some 710,000 distinct CDR3 sequences, 5.5% to 6.5% seen once. This clonotype was counted a few times. This chain connects TRBV5-5 to TRBJ2-5; D not resolved. Sequenced sample: naive T cells sorted from blood. The origin of this receptor is a man between 18 and 35 years old in good health. CDR3: CASFRTTGETQYF. CDR3 bases: TGTGCCAGCTTTAGGACCACGGGAGAGACCCAGTACTTC.